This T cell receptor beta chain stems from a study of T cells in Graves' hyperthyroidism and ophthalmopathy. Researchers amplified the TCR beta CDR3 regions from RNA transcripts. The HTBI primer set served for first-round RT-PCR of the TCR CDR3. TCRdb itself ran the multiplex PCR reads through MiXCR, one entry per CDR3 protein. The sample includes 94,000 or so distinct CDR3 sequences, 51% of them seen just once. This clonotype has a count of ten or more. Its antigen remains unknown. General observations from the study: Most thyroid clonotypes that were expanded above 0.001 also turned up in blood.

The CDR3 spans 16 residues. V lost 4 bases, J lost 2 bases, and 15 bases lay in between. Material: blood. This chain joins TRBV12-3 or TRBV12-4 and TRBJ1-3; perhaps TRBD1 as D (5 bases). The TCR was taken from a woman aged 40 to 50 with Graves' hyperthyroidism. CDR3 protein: CASSYPGLPAGNTIYF. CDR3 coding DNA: TGTGCCAGCAGTTATCCGGGACTACCAGCTGGAAACACCATATATTTT.